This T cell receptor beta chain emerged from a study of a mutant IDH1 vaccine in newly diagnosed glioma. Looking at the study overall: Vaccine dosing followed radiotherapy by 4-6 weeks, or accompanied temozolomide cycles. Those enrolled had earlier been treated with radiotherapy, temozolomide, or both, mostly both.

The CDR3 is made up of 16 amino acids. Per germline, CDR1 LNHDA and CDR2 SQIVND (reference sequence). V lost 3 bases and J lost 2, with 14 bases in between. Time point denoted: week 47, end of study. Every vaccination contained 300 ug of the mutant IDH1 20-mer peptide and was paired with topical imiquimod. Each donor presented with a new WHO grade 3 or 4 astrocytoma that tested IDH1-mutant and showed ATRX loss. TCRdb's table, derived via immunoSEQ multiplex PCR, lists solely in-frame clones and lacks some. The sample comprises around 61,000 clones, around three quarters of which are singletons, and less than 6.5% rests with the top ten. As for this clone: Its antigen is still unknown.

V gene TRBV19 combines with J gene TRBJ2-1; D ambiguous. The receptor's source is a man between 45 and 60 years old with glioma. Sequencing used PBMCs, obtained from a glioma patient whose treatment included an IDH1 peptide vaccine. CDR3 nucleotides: TGTGCCAGTAGTATTCCCTCCAAGGACCCCTACAATGAGCAGTTCTTC. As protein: CASSIPSKDPYNEQFF.